The 4 T cell receptor beta chains below all came from one sample that was sequenced in a study of T-cell memory formation after mild COVID-19. TCRdb processed the 5' RACE reads anew with MiXCR; each CDR3 protein has one entry. The sample shows about 390,000 distinct CDR3 sequences, about 17% of them seen only once. Material for sequencing was PBMCs or a T cell subset sorted from them (not recorded which). These receptor sequences come from a man aged 18 to 30 who had mild COVID-19 (a few samples of this study predate the infection). Cell type and time point are not known.

This clonotype was recorded a few times. The chain couples TRBV7-2 to TRBJ1-2; D perhaps matches TRBD1 (5 bases). V was pared by 6 bases and J by 4 bases, with 15 bases between. Germline CDR1 is SGHTA and CDR2 is FQGNSA. The CDR3 spans 14 residues. The CDR3 DNA reads TGTGCCAGCAGTCGACCGGGGGTGTTCTATGGCTACACCTTC. Translated: CASSRPGVFYGYTF.

The genes are TRBV29-1 and TRBJ2-7, with D perhaps TRBD1 (5 bases). Looked up from germline, CDR1 is SQVTM and CDR2 is ANQGSEA. CDR3 length: 12 amino acids. The germline V and J ends were trimmed by 6 bases and 0 bases, with 9 bases remaining between them. CDR3 nucleotide sequence: TGCAGCGTAAGGGGTAGCTCCTACGAGCAGTACTTC. Translated, it gives CSVRGSSYEQYF.

This clonotype showed up just a few times. The chain employs TRBV20-1 and TRBJ2-7; 13 bases align to TRBD2. The CDR3 has 15 amino acids. The V gene's germline CDR1 is DFQATT and CDR2 SNEGSKA (reference sequence). The ends lost 5 bases at V and 5 bases at J; junction bases unmatched: 9. The CDR3 sequence: CSAPLRLAGGHEQYF. The CDR3 bases are TGCAGTGCTCCTTTAAGACTAGCGGGGGGACACGAGCAGTACTTC.

V and J are TRBV29-1 and TRBJ2-7, with 8 bases aligning to TRBD1. V was pared by 6 bases and J by 6 bases, with 4 bases of the junction left unmatched. The CDR3 length is 11 residues. Germline CDR1 is SQVTM and CDR2 is ANQGSEA. Written as DNA, the CDR3 is TGCAGCGTCGTTACAGGGGGCGAGCAGTACGTC. Translated, it gives CSVVTGGEQYV.